Below are 16 T cell receptor beta chains sequenced from a single sample in a study of shared clonotypes between healthy human individuals. Sequenced by immunoSEQ multiplex PCR; TCRdb stores in-frame clones only, minus some. The sample carries millions of clones, roughly 94% recorded once. The sequencing input was naive CD4+ T cells sorted from blood. Subset denoted: CD45RA+ positively selected. Receptors originate from a man younger than 30 in good health.

The chain carries TRBV29-1 and TRBJ2-5; no definite D call. Looked up from germline, CDR1 is SQVTM and CDR2 is ANQGSEA. The CDR3 spans 9 residues. Deletions cut 4 bases from V and 7 bases from J, with 4 bases between. CDR3 sequence: CSVGVTQYF. CDR3 DNA: TGCAGCGTTGGAGTGACCCAGTACTTC. The full variable domain, its missing parts supplied by reference TRBV29-1 and TRBJ2-5, is SAVISQKPSRDICQRGTSLTIQCQVDSQVTMMFWYRQQPGQSLTLIATANQGSEATYESGFVIDKFPISRPNLTFSTLTVSNMSPEDSSIYLCSVGVTQYFGPGTRLLVL.

The genes are TRBV10-3 and TRBJ2-5; D gene uncertain. Trimming left V 0 bases short and J 11 bases short, with 19 bases between. Germline V gene data show CDR1 as ENHRY and CDR2 as SYGVKD. There are 15 residues in the CDR3. This chain's CDR3 is CAISESTLALGEQYF. DNA for the CDR3: TGTGCCATCAGTGAGTCGACTTTGGCCTTGGGTGAGCAGTACTTC.

The chain carries TRBV5-4 and TRBJ1-2, with D unclear. Germline CDR1 is SGHNT and CDR2 is YYREEE (reference sequence). The germline V and J ends were trimmed by 4 bases and 3 bases, with 25 bases remaining between them. The CDR3 covers 18 residues. CDR3 region: CASSTLDWVTVRDYGYTF. The DNA of the CDR3 is TGTGCCAGCAGCACCCTTGACTGGGTAACCGTGCGGGACTATGGCTACACCTTC.

The rearrangement links TRBV5-1 to TRBJ2-1; D remains ambiguous. Germline V gives CDR1 SGHRS, CDR2 YFSETQ. V shed 4 bases and J shed 10 bases, with 24 bases lying between them. The length of the CDR3 is 16 residues. DNA for the CDR3: TGCGCCAGCAGCCTGAAGACCCGAGTCGACCTCGGGGAGCAGTTCTTC. This sequence encodes CASSLKTRVDLGEQFF.

In this sample, this clone turned up a few times. The chain is built from TRBV2 and TRBJ1-5; D remains ambiguous. The germline CDR1 and CDR2 sequences are SNHLY and FYNNEI. Trimming took 8 bases from V and 0 from J, leaving 14 bases between them. CDR3 length: 15 amino acids. The CDR3 here is CASRDDGYSNQPQHF. The CDR3 region has the DNA TGTGCCAGCCGAGATGACGGTTATAGCAATCAGCCCCAGCATTTT.

The CDR3: CASSGDRAYEQYF. CDR3 DNA: TGCGCCAGCAGTGGGGACAGGGCCTACGAGCAGTACTTC. V gene TRBV10-1 combines with J gene TRBJ2-7, with 9 bases fitting TRBD1. Per the germline V gene, CDR1 is WNHNN and CDR2 is SYGVQD (reference sequence). The CDR3 has 13 residues. J gave up 2 bases and V 4 bases, and 0 bases lay outside the gene matches.

The rearrangement joins TRBV10-3 to TRBJ1-2; D is ambiguous. The CDR3 contains 13 residues. Trimming took 4 bases from V and 1 from J, leaving 7 bases between them. CDR1 is ENHRY and CDR2 is SYGVKD in the germline V gene. The CDR3 nucleotides are TGTGCCATCAGTGCTACAGATAACTATGGCTACACCTTC. This encodes CAISATDNYGYTF.

J is TRBJ1-5 and V is TRBV7-9; D remains ambiguous. The CDR3 covers 16 residues. Between the trimmed V and J ends, which lost 4 bases and 4 bases, there was a span of 17 bases. The germline V gene has CDR1 SEHNR and CDR2 FQNEAQ (reference sequence). This CDR3 is CASSSGPSGRNQPQHF. For the CDR3, the DNA is TGTGCCAGCAGCTCAGGCCCTTCGGGGAGAAATCAGCCCCAGCATTTT.

This clone was seen once. The rearrangement links TRBV12-5 to TRBJ2-3; D ambiguous. This CDR3 comprises 16 residues. Per the germline V gene, CDR1 is LGHNT and CDR2 is FRNRAP. The V end was cut by 6 bases, the J end by 2 bases, with 18 bases between. CDR3 protein: CASGTPRLADTDTQYF. The CDR3 region has the DNA TGTGCTAGTGGCACCCCTAGACTGGCGGACACAGATACGCAGTATTTT.

This sequence joins TRBV5-1 and TRBJ2-2, with D possibly TRBD1 on 5 matching bases. The V end was cut by 3 bases, the J end by 4 bases, with 13 bases between. Germline CDR1 and CDR2: SGHRS and YFSETQ. The CDR3 has 15 amino acids. This CDR3 is CASSSQGPGTGELFF. The CDR3 coding sequence is TGCGCCAGCAGCTCCCAGGGCCCGGGCACCGGGGAGCTGTTTTTT.

Of note for this clone: The identical CDR3 is also encoded by other nucleotide sequences in the sample. The rearrangement joins TRBV9 to TRBJ2-3, with 7 bases aligning to TRBD2. V lost 0 bases and J lost 3; bases outside the gene matches: 1. This CDR3 is 14 amino acids long. Germline lookup yields CDR1 SGDLS and CDR2 YYNGEE. Here the CDR3 reads CASSVVGGTDTQYF. CDR3 sequence (DNA): TGTGCCAGCAGCGTAGTGGGGGGGACAGATACGCAGTATTTT.

The chain employs TRBV25-1 and TRBJ2-3; 9 bases match TRBD2. Losses at the gene ends were 6 bases for V and 4 bases for J; bases not matched to a gene: 5. Germline lookup yields CDR1 MGHDK and CDR2 SYGVNS. There are 14 residues in the CDR3. The CDR3 here is CASRRGGQADTQYF. DNA for the CDR3: TGTGCCAGCAGGCGGGGGGGCCAGGCAGATACGCAGTATTTT.

This clone was picked up one time. The chain recombines TRBV30 with TRBJ1-1; D remains ambiguous. Per germline, CDR1 GTSNPN and CDR2 SVGIG (reference sequence). The germline V and J ends were trimmed by 0 bases and 1 base, with 9 bases remaining between them. This CDR3 contains 14 residues. The CDR3, as DNA: TGTGCCTGGAGTGTCGGACTTAGGAACACTGAAGCTTTCTTT. Protein sequence: CAWSVGLRNTEAFF.

The V and J genes are TRBV28 and TRBJ1-3; possible D gene TRBD1, 5 bases. Germline CDR1 and CDR2: MDHEN and SYDVKM. The CDR3 has 17 amino acids. V was pared by 4 bases and J by 0 bases, with 16 bases between. DNA of the CDR3: TGTGCCAGCAGTTCCTTAGAACAGGCGAGCTCTGGAAACACCATATATTTT. As protein: CASSSLEQASSGNTIYF. The complete variable domain, with remaining parts taken from reference TRBV28 and TRBJ1-3, reads DVKVTQSSRYLVKRTGEKVFLECVQDMDHENMFWYRQDPGLGLRLIYFSYDVKMKEKGDIPEGYSVSREKKERFSLILESASTNQTSMYLCASSSLEQASSGNTIYFGEGSWLTVV.

The J gene is TRBJ2-7, the V gene TRBV11-2, with TRBD2 as a possible D gene (6 bases). V shed 2 bases and J shed 5 bases, with 13 bases lying between them. The CDR3 has 14 residues. Germline CDR1 SGHAT, CDR2 FQNNGV. The CDR3 region is CASSLRTTGDEQYF. The DNA of the CDR3 is TGTGCCAGCAGCTTAAGGACTACAGGAGACGAGCAGTACTTC.

The chain joins TRBV27 to TRBJ2-5; D is unclear. Germline lookup yields CDR1 MNHEY and CDR2 SMNVEV (reference sequence). V was shortened by 4 bases and J by 0 bases, with 12 bases between the two germline ends. The CDR3 length is 15 residues. The CDR3 region is CASSSRQSYQETQYF. The CDR3 nucleotides are TGTGCCAGCAGTTCCCGTCAGTCGTACCAAGAGACCCAGTACTTC.